The next 25 T cell receptor beta chains were all read from a single sample in a study of shared clonotypes between healthy human individuals. Sequencing used immunoSEQ multiplex PCR; TCRdb keeps in-frame clones, though not all of them. The table shows about 2.2 million clones, with 85% to 95% occurring only once. Terminally differentiated effector memory CD45RA+ cells were left out of the naive CD8 fraction, which was CD45RO-negative and positively selected for CCR7. Sequencing input: naive CD8+ T cells from PBMCs. These TCRs come from a man aged 18-30 years in good health. Some clones in this sample may be carry-over from other donors' samples.

The chain carries TRBV28 and TRBJ2-1; 12 bases match TRBD2. Per the germline V gene, CDR1 is MDHEN and CDR2 is SYDVKM. The trim removed 5 bases at V and 0 bases at J, leaving 11 bases unmatched. The CDR3 totals 19 residues. The DNA for the CDR3 is TGTGCCAGCAGTATTCCGGGACTAGCGGGCGCGAACTCCTACAATGAGCAGTTCTTC. Its protein is CASSIPGLAGANSYNEQFF.

The chain combines TRBV29-1 with TRBJ2-7; 11 positions match TRBD1. The germline CDR1 and CDR2 sequences are SQVTM and ANQGSEA. The CDR3 is 15 residues long. V dropped 4 bases and J dropped 4; count of bases not matched to a gene: 9. The CDR3 bases are TGCAGCGTTGTAGGGACAGGGGGTATAATTTACGAGCAGTACTTC. Its translation: CSVVGTGGIIYEQYF.

This rearrangement joins TRBV9 to TRBJ1-5; D might be TRBD1 (6 bases). Germline V gives CDR1 SGDLS, CDR2 YYNGEE. The V end lost 0 bases, the J end lost 3 bases, and 10 bases lay between the germline ends. The CDR3 is 15 residues long. The DNA for the CDR3 is TGTGCCAGCAGCGTAGATACAGGGCACAATCAGCCCCAGCATTTT. Protein product: CASSVDTGHNQPQHF.

This rearrangement joins TRBV9 to TRBJ2-5; the match to TRBD2 covers 7 bases. CDR1 and CDR2 (germline): SGDLS, YYNGEE. The junction had 9 bases not matched to a gene; V was cut back by 3 bases and J by 1 base. The CDR3 covers 16 residues. CDR3 residues: CASSDPGLSAQETQYF. In DNA form, the CDR3 reads TGTGCCAGCAGCGACCCGGGACTATCCGCCCAAGAGACCCAGTACTTC.

Here the CDR3 DNA reads TGTGCCAGCAGTCGCCGGACAGGGGCCGTAGGTCACAATCAGCCCCAGCATTTT. It specifies CASSRRTGAVGHNQPQHF. The chain couples TRBV28 to TRBJ1-5; 9 bases map to TRBD1. The CDR3 runs to 18 residues. The V gene end was trimmed by 5 bases and the J gene end by 3 bases; junction bases not matched to a gene: 14. In germline, CDR1 is MDHEN, CDR2 SYDVKM.

The chain has TRBV30 and TRBJ2-7; 8 bases agree with TRBD1. Germline V gives CDR1 GTSNPN, CDR2 SVGIG (reference sequence). The ends lost 2 bases at V and 6 bases at J; junction bases unmatched: 6. This CDR3 contains 13 residues. In nucleotides, the CDR3 is TGTGCCTGGAGTCCAGGGGGCTGGGGCGAGCAGTACTTC. Amino acid sequence: CAWSPGGWGEQYF. Filled out from reference TRBV30 and TRBJ2-7, the complete variable domain reads SQTIHQWPATLVQPVGSPLSLECTVEGTSNPNLYWYRQAAGRGLQLLFYSVGIGQISSEVPQNLSASRPQDRQFILSSKKLLLSDSGFYLCAWSPGGWGEQYFGPGTRLTVT.

V gene TRBV28 combines with J gene TRBJ2-7; D possibly corresponds to TRBD2 (6 bases). Trimming took off 1 base at V and 6 bases at J, with 16 bases between the two ends. Germline CDR1 and CDR2: MDHEN and SYDVKM. The CDR3 loop spans 15 amino acids. Written as DNA, the CDR3 is TGTGCCAGCAGTTTATTCGGAGGGAGAGACGCCGAGCAGTACTTC. Translated: CASSLFGGRDAEQYF. The entire variable domain, with the rest obtained from reference TRBV28 and TRBJ2-7, is as follows: DVKVTQSSRYLVKRTGEKVFLECVQDMDHENMFWYRQDPGLGLRLIYFSYDVKMKEKGDIPEGYSVSREKKERFSLILESASTNQTSMYLCASSLFGGRDAEQYFGPGTRLTVT.

The rearrangement links TRBV9 to TRBJ2-7; 12 positions match TRBD2. Germline V gene lookup returns CDR1 SGDLS and CDR2 YYNGEE. The CDR3 spans 16 residues. V gave up 3 bases and J gave up 4 bases; unmatched junction bases: 8. This CDR3 reads CASSDRTSGKVYEQYF. The CDR3 DNA is TGTGCCAGCAGCGACCGGACTAGCGGGAAAGTTTACGAGCAGTACTTC.

V usage is TRBV19 and J usage is TRBJ1-1; possibly TRBD1 for D (6 bases). The V end lost 1 base, the J end lost 0 bases, and 15 bases lay between the germline ends. There are 17 residues in the CDR3. Per the germline V gene, CDR1 is LNHDA and CDR2 is SQIVND (reference sequence). The CDR3 sequence: CASSIVRGRGLNTEAFF. The DNA of the CDR3 is TGTGCCAGTAGTATAGTACGGGGCAGGGGTCTGAACACTGAAGCTTTCTTT.

With respect to this clone: This sample includes further DNA sequences coding for the same CDR3. The CDR3 spells CASSLGGSGNTIYF. For the CDR3, the DNA is TGTGCCAGCAGTTTAGGAGGGTCGGGAAACACCATATATTTT. The chain combines TRBV28 with TRBJ1-3, with unresolved D. Trimming took 2 bases from V and 4 from J, leaving 9 bases between them. CDR3 length: 14 amino acids. The germline V gene encodes CDR1 MDHEN and CDR2 SYDVKM.

This chain connects TRBV28 to TRBJ2-2; D may be TRBD2 (5 bases). The V end was cut by 3 bases, the J end by 2 bases, with 10 bases between. The CDR3 is made up of 15 amino acids. Germline V gene data show CDR1 as MDHEN and CDR2 as SYDVKM. The CDR3 DNA follows: TGTGCCAGCAGTTTCCCGAGCGGAAACACCGGGGAGCTGTTTTTT. Translating it yields CASSFPSGNTGELFF.

This rearrangement joins TRBV5-4 to TRBJ1-3; 8 bases fit TRBD1. Germline V lookup: CDR1 SGHNT, CDR2 YYREEE (reference sequence). V gave up 4 bases and J gave up 0 bases; unmatched junction bases: 9. This CDR3 has 17 residues. The chain's CDR3 is CASSPDREGVSGNTIYF. CDR3 coding DNA: TGTGCCAGCAGCCCGGACAGGGAGGGAGTCTCTGGAAACACCATATATTTT.

As regards this clone: The junction shows a germline mismatch at one end, possibly a read error. V and J are TRBV10-3 and TRBJ1-2; unclear D gene. The CDR3 has 10 amino acids. The V gene's germline CDR1 is ENHRY and CDR2 SYGVKD. Written as DNA, the CDR3 is TGTGCCACCGTAACCCGGGAGGTAGTCTTC. Its translation: CATVTREVVF.

The table lists this clone with a count of one. The chain links TRBV27 to TRBJ2-5; D remains unclear. This CDR3 is built from 13 residues. Deletions cut 6 bases from V and 5 bases from J, with 13 bases between. Germline V gene data show CDR1 as MNHEY and CDR2 as SMNVEV (reference sequence). Here the CDR3 DNA reads TGTGCCAGCAGACCCACCCGGTGGGAGACCCAGTACTTC. Translated, it gives CASRPTRWETQYF.

The V gene is TRBV2, the J gene TRBJ1-5, with D possibly being TRBD1 (5 bases). The germline V and J ends were trimmed by 3 bases and 0 bases, with 12 bases remaining between them. The CDR3 totals 16 residues. The germline V gene encodes CDR1 SNHLY and CDR2 FYNNEI. This CDR3 reads CASSEGRQYSNQPQHF. CDR3 coding DNA: TGTGCCAGCAGTGAGGGACGGCAGTATAGCAATCAGCCCCAGCATTTT.

J is TRBJ2-7 and V is TRBV5-5; D uncertain. CDR3 size: 15 residues. CDR1 is SGHKS, CDR2 YYEKEE, per germline (reference sequence). V was cut by 0 bases and J by 0 bases, with 10 bases left in between. In nucleotides, the CDR3 is TGTGCCAGCAGCTTGGAAGGCAGGTTCTCCTACGAGCAGTACTTC. Translation: CASSLEGRFSYEQYF.

The chain uses TRBV5-4 and TRBJ2-7, with TRBD2 identical over 9 bases. The V gene's germline CDR1 is SGHNT and CDR2 YYREEE (reference sequence). V shed 0 bases, J shed 5 bases, and the junction held 6 bases outside the gene matches. CDR3 length: 15 amino acids. CDR3: CASSLAAGGPHEQYF. The CDR3 nucleotides read TGTGCCAGCAGCTTGGCGGCGGGAGGGCCCCACGAGCAGTACTTC.

V is TRBV27 and J is TRBJ1-1; D is uncertain. The germline V and J ends were trimmed by 6 bases and 1 base, with 15 bases remaining between them. Germline V lookup: CDR1 MNHEY, CDR2 SMNVEV (reference sequence). The CDR3 is 15 residues long. The CDR3 sequence is CASSPFGSTNTEAFF. The DNA of the CDR3 is TGTGCCAGCAGCCCCTTCGGGTCAACGAACACTGAAGCTTTCTTT.

CDR3 loop: CASSPLRMGSSGNTIYF. As DNA, the CDR3 is TGTGCCAGCAGTCCCTTGCGTATGGGCTCCTCTGGAAACACCATATATTTT. The chain uses TRBV28 and TRBJ1-3; no reliable D call. V was clipped by 5 bases and J by 0 bases, with 17 bases between them. The CDR3 sequence is 17 residues long. Germline-derived CDR1 and CDR2 are MDHEN and SYDVKM.

The chain combines TRBV30 with TRBJ2-1; D not certain. This CDR3 contains 13 residues. Germline CDR1 GTSNPN, CDR2 SVGIG (reference sequence). V was pared by 0 bases and J by 6 bases, with 9 bases between. The CDR3 loop reads CAWSVIRSNEQFF. In DNA form, the CDR3 reads TGTGCCTGGAGTGTAATCCGCAGCAATGAGCAGTTCTTC.

This clone has just one count. The CDR3 end shows no conserved phenylalanine or tryptophan, and so a read error is likely. The chain links TRBV5-6 to TRBJ1-6; D remains unclear. There are 12 residues in the CDR3. V was cut by 4 bases and J by 9 bases, with 8 bases left in between. Germline V gene lookup returns CDR1 SGHDT and CDR2 YYEEEE. CDR3 region: CASSGPGSPLHL. The CDR3 bases are TGTGCCAGCAGCGGGCCCGGTTCACCCCTCCACCTT.

The chain employs TRBV7-8 and TRBJ1-5; D is unresolved. The CDR3 runs to 14 residues. Germline V gene sequence: CDR1 SGHVS, CDR2 FQNEAQ. The germline V and J ends were trimmed by 5 bases and 8 bases, with 16 bases remaining between them. CDR3 DNA sequence: TGTGCCAGCAGCCAAGGGAGGTTGGAGGAGCCCCAGCATTTT. This encodes CASSQGRLEEPQHF. Complete variable domain (other parts from reference TRBV7-8 and TRBJ1-5): GAGVSQSPRYKVAKRGQDVALRCDPISGHVSLFWYQQALGQGPEFLTYFQNEAQLDKSGLPSDRFFAERPEGSVSTLKIQRTQQEDSAVYLCASSQGRLEEPQHFGDGTRLSIL.

This clone was picked up one time. The chain has TRBV5-4 and TRBJ2-1; TRBD2 agrees at 11 bases. V trimming: 4 bases; J trimming: 7 bases; junction bases outside the gene matches: 7. Germline values: CDR1 SGHNT, CDR2 YYREEE (reference sequence). The length of the CDR3 is 15 residues. The CDR3 sequence is CASSGSGRAPNEQFF. The CDR3 region has the DNA TGTGCCAGCAGCGGTAGCGGGAGGGCCCCGAATGAGCAGTTCTTC.

V is TRBV29-1 and J is TRBJ2-5; D gene unclear. Deletions cut 1 base from V and 2 bases from J, with 8 bases between. CDR3 length: 13 amino acids. Germline V gene lookup returns CDR1 SQVTM and CDR2 ANQGSEA. The CDR3 sequence is CSVEAPLQETQYF. The CDR3 DNA reads TGCAGCGTTGAAGCCCCACTGCAAGAGACCCAGTACTTC.

The CDR3 DNA reads as TGTGCCAGCAGCTTCGGACCGTCCGGGTTGAAGAGCTACGAGCAGTACTTC. Translating it yields CASSFGPSGLKSYEQYF. The chain has TRBV7-6 and TRBJ2-7; D uncertain. Per germline, CDR1 SGHVS and CDR2 FNYEAQ. V dropped 3 bases and J dropped 3 bases, with 21 bases sitting between them. The CDR3 is 17 amino acids.